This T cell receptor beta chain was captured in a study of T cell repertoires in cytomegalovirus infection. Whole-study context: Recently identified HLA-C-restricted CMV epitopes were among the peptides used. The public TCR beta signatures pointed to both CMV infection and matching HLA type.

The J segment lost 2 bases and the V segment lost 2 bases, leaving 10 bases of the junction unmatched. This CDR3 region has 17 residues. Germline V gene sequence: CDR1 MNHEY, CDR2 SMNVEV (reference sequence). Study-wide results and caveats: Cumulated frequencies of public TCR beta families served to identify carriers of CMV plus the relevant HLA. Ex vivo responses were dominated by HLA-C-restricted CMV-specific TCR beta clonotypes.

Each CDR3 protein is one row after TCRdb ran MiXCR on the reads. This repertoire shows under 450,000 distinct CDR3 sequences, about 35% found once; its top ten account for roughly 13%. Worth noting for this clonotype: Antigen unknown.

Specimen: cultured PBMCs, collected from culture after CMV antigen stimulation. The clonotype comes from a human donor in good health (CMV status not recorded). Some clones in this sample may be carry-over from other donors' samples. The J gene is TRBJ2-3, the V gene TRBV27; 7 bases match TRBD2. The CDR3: CASSLHPGLADTDTQYF. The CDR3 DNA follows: TGTGCCAGCAGTTTACACCCGGGGCTAGCGGACACAGATACGCAGTATTTT.